The 10 T cell receptor beta chains reported below all come from one sample, sequenced in a study of blood T cell repertoires in COVID-19. The method was immunoSEQ multiplex PCR; TCRdb's version includes in-frame clones alone and lacks a portion of them. Of over 70,000 clones detected, about 88% appear once; the ten largest clones hold 18%. The specimen sequenced was peripheral blood. These receptors were collected from a human donor in a cohort sampled during active COVID-19.

The V gene is TRBV7-6, the J gene TRBJ2-1, with 15 bases fitting TRBD2. CDR1 is SGHVS and CDR2 is FNYEAQ in the germline V gene. CDR3 size: 17 residues. The J segment lost 9 bases and the V segment lost 1 base, leaving 7 bases of the junction unmatched. This CDR3 reads CASSLVGLAGGSGEQFF. DNA for the CDR3: TGTGCCAGCAGCTTAGTTGGACTAGCGGGGGGGAGCGGTGAGCAGTTCTTC.

This chain uses TRBV7-9 with TRBJ2-2; 10 bases line up with TRBD2. Germline V CDR1 and CDR2: SEHNR, FQNEAQ (reference sequence). This CDR3 has 15 residues. V lost 5 bases and J lost 7; bases outside the gene matches: 7. CDR3 DNA sequence: TGTGCCAGCAGCCCGACCGCTAGCGGGGGCGGGGAGCTGTTTTTT. This sequence encodes CASSPTASGGGELFF.

The rearrangement links TRBV5-5 to TRBJ2-1, with 12 bases matching TRBD1. V shed 4 bases and J 3 bases; nucleotides not matched to a gene: 11. Germline CDR1 and CDR2: SGHKS and YYEKEE (reference sequence). The CDR3 is made up of 18 amino acids. The CDR3 region is CASSISPGTGGHYNEQFF. The DNA of the CDR3 is TGTGCCAGCAGCATAAGTCCCGGGACAGGGGGCCACTACAATGAGCAGTTCTTC.

The chain recombines TRBV29-1 with TRBJ2-3, with D maybe TRBD1 (5 bases). V was cut by 5 bases and J by 4 bases, with 10 bases left in between. This CDR3 is 12 amino acids long. Germline values: CDR1 SQVTM, CDR2 ANQGSEA. CDR3 sequence: CSVLPQADTQYF. CDR3 sequence (DNA): TGCAGCGTTCTCCCACAGGCAGATACGCAGTATTTT.

The chain carries TRBV5-1 and TRBJ1-4, with 11 nucleotides matching TRBD1. The CDR3 covers 15 residues. Per the germline V gene, CDR1 is SGHRS and CDR2 is YFSETQ. J lost 6 bases, V lost 5 bases, and 6 bases had no gene match. CDR3 protein: CASSTWGQGDEKLFF. The CDR3 DNA sequence: TGCGCCAGCAGTACCTGGGGACAGGGGGATGAAAAACTGTTTTTT. Supplemented by reference TRBV5-1 and TRBJ1-4, the full variable domain reads KAGVTQTPRYLIKTRGQQVTLSCSPISGHRSVSWYQQTPGQGLQFLFEYFSETQRNKGNFPGRFSGRQFSNSRSEMNVSTLELGDSALYLCASSTWGQGDEKLFFGSGTQLSVL.

This rearrangement joins TRBV6-2 or TRBV6-3 to TRBJ1-1, with TRBD1 identical over 7 bases. The germline CDR1 and CDR2 sequences are MNHEY and SVGEGT. CDR3 length equals 16 residues. Trimming removed 2 bases from V and 3 bases from J; junction bases left unmatched: 9. The CDR3 loop reads CASSYTAGGWHTEAFF. The CDR3 DNA is TGTGCCAGCAGTTACACTGCAGGGGGGTGGCACACTGAAGCTTTCTTT.

The chain combines TRBV30 with TRBJ1-2, with a possible D match to TRBD1 (6 bases). CDR1 is GTSNPN and CDR2 is SVGIG in the germline V gene (reference sequence). The ends were cut back, 4 bases at V and 5 bases at J, with 11 bases in the middle. The CDR3 totals 12 residues. CDR3 DNA sequence: TGTGCCTGGACCCGGGACAATTATGGCTACACCTTC. Protein: CAWTRDNYGYTF.

The V call is TRBV4-2, the J call TRBJ2-1, with 8 bases aligning to TRBD2. The CDR3 is made up of 15 amino acids. V shed 0 bases, J shed 7 bases, and the junction held 5 bases outside the gene matches. CDR1 LGHNA and CDR2 YNFKEQ come from the germline V gene. The CDR3 sequence: CASSQDRGGRNEQFF. The DNA for the CDR3 is TGTGCCAGCAGCCAAGATCGGGGGGGCCGTAATGAGCAGTTCTTC.

This chain uses TRBV7-9 with TRBJ2-1; the D gene is possibly TRBD2 (5 bases). The CDR3 has 15 amino acids. Trimming left V 5 bases short and J 8 bases short, with 19 bases between. CDR1 is SEHNR, CDR2 FQNEAQ, per germline (reference sequence). CDR3 in amino acids: CASSTVRTRGDEQFF. The CDR3 DNA is TGTGCCAGCAGCACAGTCCGGACTCGCGGCGATGAGCAGTTCTTC.

V and J are TRBV18 and TRBJ2-7; 11 bases are shared with TRBD1. Germline-derived CDR1 and CDR2 are KGHSH and LQKENI. This CDR3 spans 14 amino acids. With V trimmed by 1 base and J by 7 bases, 3 bases remained unmatched. CDR3 nucleotides: TGTGCCAGCTCACCACAGGACAGGGGGCGGGAGCAGTACTTC. Translated: CASSPQDRGREQYF.